The rows below give T cell receptor beta chains drawn from one sample of a study of cytomegalovirus exposure and HLA in healthy donors. Method: immunoSEQ multiplex PCR; TCRdb's copy keeps in-frame clones and lacks some. Here the sample spans about 140,000 clones, approximately 84% being singletons. Sequencing was performed on PBMCs. The receptor source for this set is a man younger than 40 in good health and CMV-seropositive. CDR3s include the opening cysteine and the closing phenylalanine or tryptophan. A D gene is named only where the DNA matches it firmly. The size field is filled for only some rows; it gives once, few, many or a size class.

>TRBJ1-4|few|TRBV7-6|15|TRBD1
TGTGCCAGCAGCCTACGACAGGGAACTAATGAAAAACTGTTTTTT
CASSLRQGTNEKLFF
>TRBJ2-3|few|TRBV7-2|15|TRBD2
TGTGCCAGCAGCTTAGCTAGCGGGGGCACAGATACGCAGTATTTT
CASSLASGGTDTQYF
>TRBJ1-1|NA|TRBV6-5|14|NA
TGTGCCAGCAGTCCCTACAGGGTGGGCACTGAAGCTTTCTTT
CASSPYRVGTEAFF
>TRBJ1-2|few|TRBV5-6|11|TRBD1
TGTGCCAGCAACCGACAGGGGGGCTACACCTTC
CASNRQGGYTF
>TRBJ1-3|NA|TRBV6-1|15|NA
TGTGCCAGCAGTGAACAGGGGCGTGGAGGAAACACCATATATTTT
CASSEQGRGGNTIYF
>TRBJ2-7|NA|TRBV30|14|TRBD1
TGTGCCTGGAGTACCCCAGGGGGCTGGTACGAGCAGTACTTC
CAWSTPGGWYEQYF
>TRBJ2-2|NA|TRBV19|15|NA
TGTGCCAGTAGTATAGATCAGACTGCTGCCGGGGAGCTGTTTTTT
CASSIDQTAAGELFF
>TRBJ1-1|few|TRBV6-5|14|NA
TGTGCCAGCAGCACTCTGGGGGCTACCACTGAAGCTTTCTTT
CASSTLGATTEAFF
>TRBJ2-5|NA|TRBV5-1|16|NA
TGCGCCAGCAGCTTGGGGGGGCAGGGAAAGGGAGAGACCCAGTACTTC
CASSLGGQGKGETQYF
>TRBJ2-5|NA|TRBV30|11|NA
TGTGCCTGGAGAACTGGAGAGACCCAGTACTTC
CAWRTGETQYF
>TRBJ1-2|NA|TRBV7-2|16|NA
TGTGCCAGCAGCTTAGCCGACAGACATAACCCCTATGGCTACACCTTC
CASSLADRHNPYGYTF
>TRBJ1-1|NA|TRBV4-1|15|NA
TGCGCCAGCAGCCAAGATGGAAGGGGAGACAGGGAAGCTTTCTTT
CASSQDGRGDREAFF
>TRBJ1-3|NA|TRBV11-2|15|NA
TGTGCCAGCAGCTTTAGGGGACTTCTACGGAACACCATATATTTT
CASSFRGLLRNTIYF
>TRBJ2-5|NA|TRBV2|14|TRBD1
TGTGCCAGCCTCCTCGGGACAGGGCGAGAGACCCAGTACTTC
CASLLGTGRETQYF
>TRBJ1-1|NA|TRBV2|16|TRBD1
TGTGCCAGCAGTGAGTTAAGACAGGGCCCGAACACTGAAGCTTTCTTT
CASSELRQGPNTEAFF
>TRBJ2-3|NA|TRBV10-2|16|NA
TGCGCCAGCAGTGAAGGGACAACCCGGGCCACAGATACGCAGTATTTT
CASSEGTTRATDTQYF
>TRBJ1-2|NA|TRBV19|15|NA
TGTGCCAGTATTCCCCCGGGACTGCTTAACTATGGCTACACCTTC
CASIPPGLLNYGYTF
>TRBJ2-7|NA|TRBV28|15|TRBD1
TGTGCCAGCAGTGACGCAAAGGGACAGGCCTACGAGCAGTACTTC
CASSDAKGQAYEQYF